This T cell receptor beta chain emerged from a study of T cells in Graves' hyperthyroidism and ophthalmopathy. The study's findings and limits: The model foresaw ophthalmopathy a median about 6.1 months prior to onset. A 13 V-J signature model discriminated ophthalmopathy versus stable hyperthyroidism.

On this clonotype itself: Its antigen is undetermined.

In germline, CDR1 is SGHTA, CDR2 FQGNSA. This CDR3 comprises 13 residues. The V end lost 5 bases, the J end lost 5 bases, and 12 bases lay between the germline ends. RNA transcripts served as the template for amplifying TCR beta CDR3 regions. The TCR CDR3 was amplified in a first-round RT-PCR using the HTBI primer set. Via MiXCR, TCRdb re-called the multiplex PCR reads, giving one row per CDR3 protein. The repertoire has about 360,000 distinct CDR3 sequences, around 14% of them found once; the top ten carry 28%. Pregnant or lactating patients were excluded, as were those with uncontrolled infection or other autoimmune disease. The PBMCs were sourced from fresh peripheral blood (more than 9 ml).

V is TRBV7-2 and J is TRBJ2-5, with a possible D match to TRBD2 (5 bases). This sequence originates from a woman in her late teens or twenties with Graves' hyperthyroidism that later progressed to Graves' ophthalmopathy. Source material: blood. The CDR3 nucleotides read TGTGCCAGCAGCGCCGGACCGGGGGAGACCCAGTACTTC. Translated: CASSAGPGETQYF.